The 11 T cell receptor beta chains given below trace back to one sample, sequenced in a study of T cell responses to AZD1222 COVID-19 vaccine. Assay used: immunoSEQ multiplex PCR; TCRdb lists only in-frame clones, some missing. There are 150,000 to 200,000 clones in the sample; 92% occur only once, and about 10% lies in the top ten. This specimen was peripheral blood, taken on day 0 of AZD1222 vaccination. The receptors here all came from an adult in good health.

This chain joins TRBV29-1 and TRBJ1-2; D ambiguous. V shed 4 bases and J shed 3 bases, with 18 bases lying between them. This CDR3 is built from 15 residues. The germline CDR1 and CDR2 sequences are SQVTM and ANQGSEA. CDR3 coding DNA: TGCAGCGTTGTCCAGCGCACCCCTCAAGACTATGGCTACACCTTC. This gives the protein CSVVQRTPQDYGYTF.

Here the CDR3 reads CASSEYTGELFF. The CDR3 DNA follows: TGTGCCAGCAGTGAGTACACCGGGGAGCTGTTTTTT. The chain joins TRBV6-1 to TRBJ2-2; D call uncertain. In germline, CDR1 is MNHNS, CDR2 SASEGT. V was pared by 3 bases and J by 3 bases, with 2 bases between. CDR3 size: 12 residues.

In nucleotides, the CDR3 is TGTGCCAGCACCAGGGGGTGGGGTCCGAACACTGAAGCTTTCTTT. It encodes CASTRGWGPNTEAFF. This chain links TRBV6-5 with TRBJ1-1; 7 bases align to TRBD1. From germline, CDR1 is MNHEY and CDR2 SVGAGI. This CDR3 spans 15 amino acids. J was trimmed by 1 base and V by 7 bases; bases with no gene match: 9.

The genes are TRBV29-1 and TRBJ1-2; 8 bases agree with TRBD1. This CDR3 spans 13 amino acids. CDR1 and CDR2 (germline): SQVTM, ANQGSEA. V lost 0 bases and J lost 7; bases outside the gene matches: 4. The CDR3 here is CSVEDGRGLGYTF. DNA for the CDR3: TGCAGCGTTGAAGATGGCAGGGGGCTTGGCTACACCTTC.

The V and J genes are TRBV6-5 and TRBJ1-6, with D tentatively TRBD1 (5 bases). The CDR3 consists of 13 residues. V dropped 5 bases and J dropped 10 bases, with 12 bases sitting between them. Germline V gene sequence: CDR1 MNHEY, CDR2 SVGAGI. The CDR3 region has the DNA TGTGCCAGCAGTAAGGTCGCAGGGTCACCCCTCCACTTT. This translates into CASSKVAGSPLHF.

The chain joins TRBV2 to TRBJ1-6; 10 positions match TRBD1. CDR1 and CDR2 from the germline V gene are SNHLY and FYNNEI. The CDR3 sequence is 16 residues long. Trimming cost V 6 bases and J 9 bases; bases outside gene matches: 11. CDR3 amino acids: CASSRETGGASSPLHF. The CDR3 DNA reads TGTGCCAGCAGCCGCGAGACAGGGGGCGCCAGTTCACCCCTCCACTTT.

This chain uses TRBV5-8 with TRBJ1-2, with D hard to call. The ends were cut back, 0 bases at V and 8 bases at J, with 23 bases in the middle. CDR3 length equals 17 residues. Germline-derived CDR1 and CDR2 are SGHTS and YDEGEE. CDR3 amino acids: CASSLDVTDGTYRGYTF. The CDR3 DNA is TGTGCCAGCAGCTTGGATGTTACGGACGGCACATACCGCGGCTACACCTTC.

This clone has just a few counts. The V and J genes are TRBV9 and TRBJ1-1; 7 bases map to TRBD1. This CDR3 has 13 amino acids. CDR1 is SGDLS, CDR2 YYNGEE, per germline. V lost 3 bases and J lost 6; bases outside the gene matches: 5. The CDR3 is CASSARDRAEAFF. DNA for the CDR3: TGTGCCAGCAGCGCACGAGACAGGGCTGAAGCTTTCTTT.

V usage is TRBV5-4 and J usage is TRBJ1-2; 7 bases agree with TRBD1. The V gene end was trimmed by 2 bases and the J gene end by 5 bases; junction bases not matched to a gene: 15. The CDR3 sequence is 17 residues long. Germline lookup yields CDR1 SGHNT and CDR2 YYREEE (reference sequence). This chain's CDR3 is CASSFHRGSGLWYGYTF. DNA of the CDR3: TGTGCCAGCAGCTTCCACAGGGGAAGTGGTCTATGGTATGGCTACACCTTC.

The chain recombines TRBV7-2 with TRBJ1-6; TRBD1 matches 8 bases. The length of the CDR3 is 15 residues. V shed 5 bases, J shed 10 bases, and the junction held 10 bases outside the gene matches. The germline CDR1 and CDR2 sequences are SGHTA and FQGNSA. The CDR3 here is CASSPDDRGGSPLHF. DNA for the CDR3: TGTGCCAGCAGCCCTGATGACAGGGGTGGCTCACCCCTCCACTTT.

The chain carries TRBV30 and TRBJ1-3; 9 bases are a match to TRBD1. The CDR3 runs 14 residues. Germline V gene lookup returns CDR1 GTSNPN and CDR2 SVGIG (reference sequence). Losses at the gene ends were 3 bases for V and 2 bases for J; bases not matched to a gene: 2. DNA of the CDR3: TGTGCCTGGAGCCGGACAGGGGCTGGAAACACCATATATTTT. Translated: CAWSRTGAGNTIYF.